The present TCR beta chain was sequenced within a study of cytomegalovirus exposure and HLA in healthy donors. V shed 6 bases, J shed 7 bases, and the junction held 9 bases outside the gene matches. Per germline, CDR1 MNHEY and CDR2 SVGAGI. This CDR3 has 14 residues. Here immunoSEQ multiplex PCR was the method, and the copy in TCRdb shows in-frame clones only, minus some. In the table there are 150,000 to 200,000 clones, around 81% of which are singletons. The chain recombines TRBV6-5 with TRBJ2-7, with 10 bases fitting TRBD2. This TCR came from a woman between 18 and 29 years old in good health and CMV-seropositive. Sequencing used PBMCs. The CDR3 DNA reads as TGTGCCAGCAGCCTAGGAGCGGGGGGGCTTGAGCAGTACTTC. Encoded protein: CASSLGAGGLEQYF.